Here is one T cell receptor (beta chain) with its context. What it binds is unknown. The length of the CDR3 is 18 residues. Germline loops: CDR1 SGHNT, CDR2 YYREEE (reference sequence). J gave up 6 bases and V 10 bases, and 15 bases lay outside the gene matches. Though nominally healthy at sampling, donors likely had unrecorded immune exposures. This record comes from a study of cytomegalovirus exposure and HLA in healthy donors. Study context: For the approximately 400 genotyped donors, approximately 83% fell within the Caucasian-associated ancestry cluster.

Regarding the study as a whole: Later on, an analysis tied around 17,000 TCR beta sequences to HLA alleles at 0.05 false discovery rate. CMV serostatus was the sole immune exposure data available.

The PCR ran on 60 Vbeta and 13 Jbeta primers. Data came from immunoSEQ multiplex PCR; TCRdb stores just in-frame clones and leaves some out. The table has about 140,000 clones, more than 60% seen once. The chain uses TRBV5-4 and TRBJ2-2; 16 nucleotides align to TRBD2. Material: PBMCs. The sequence derives from a woman in her forties or fifties in good health and CMV-seropositive. CDR3 sequence reads: CAAQGTSGGAGKAGELFF. CDR3 nucleotides: TGTGCCGCCCAAGGGACTAGCGGGGGGGCGGGGAAGGCCGGGGAGCTGTTTTTT. Looking up the rest from reference TRBV5-4 and TRBJ2-2 gives the full variable domain: ETGVTQSPTHLIKTRGQQVTLRCSSQSGHNTVSWYQQALGQGPQFIFQYYREEENGRGNFPPRFSGLQFPNYSSELNVNALELDDSALYLCAAQGTSGGAGKAGELFFGEGSRLTVL.